The 18 T cell receptor beta chains below were found in one sample sequenced in a study of blood T cells in healthy people across ages. For the second PCR, which ran for about 7 to 11 cycles, a sample-barcoded 5' primer and a J-beta primer mix were used. TCRdb reprocessed the 5' RACE reads via MiXCR and lists one record per CDR3 protein. This table holds some 1.5 million distinct CDR3 sequences, 25% to 30% found once. The sample was blood. These receptor sequences come from a woman in her thirties in good health.

The genes are TRBV19 and TRBJ2-7, with 9 bases aligning to TRBD2. The ends lost 3 bases at V and 6 bases at J; junction bases unmatched: 9. CDR3 length: 15 residues. CDR1 is LNHDA, CDR2 SQIVND, per germline (reference sequence). Written as DNA, the CDR3 is TGTGCCAGTAGTATGGGCGGTCAGCGGGGGGCCGAGCAGTACTTC. It specifies CASSMGGQRGAEQYF.

The chain uses TRBV12-3 or TRBV12-4 and TRBJ2-7; tentatively, D is TRBD2 (6 bases). This CDR3 region has 17 residues. Trimming removed 6 bases at V and 1 base at J, with 22 bases between. The CDR3 DNA reads as TGTGCCAGCAGACCGGGAGTAACGCCGATTAGGTCCTACGAGCAGTACTTC. This codes for CASRPGVTPIRSYEQYF.

The chain recombines TRBV6-2 or TRBV6-3 with TRBJ2-7; D may be TRBD2 (5 bases). The V and J ends lost 5 bases and 3 bases respectively, with 8 bases between them. This CDR3 is 12 amino acids long. Germline CDR1 is MNHEY and CDR2 is SVGEGT. CDR3 bases: TGTGCCAGCAGTATGAGGGACTACGAGCAGTACTTC. Encoded protein: CASSMRDYEQYF.

CDR3 in amino acids: CSARRDSEDTEAFF. The CDR3 nucleotides read TGCAGTGCTAGAAGGGATTCTGAGGACACTGAAGCTTTCTTT. J is TRBJ1-1 and V is TRBV20-1; no definite D call. The V and J ends lost 2 bases and 3 bases respectively, with 13 bases between them. The CDR3 is 14 residues long. Germline V gene data show CDR1 as DFQATT and CDR2 as SNEGSKA (reference sequence).

The chain carries TRBV7-2 and TRBJ2-4; D is unclear. Trimming cost V 4 bases and J 1 base, with 11 bases left between them. The germline V gene encodes CDR1 SGHTA and CDR2 FQGNSA. This CDR3 comprises 15 residues. CDR3 sequence reads: CASSSRYSAKNIQYF. The CDR3 bases are TGTGCCAGCAGCTCCCGATATAGCGCCAAAAACATTCAGTACTTC.

This clonotype was recorded only once. V gene TRBV2 combines with J gene TRBJ1-1; D not certain. CDR1 is SNHLY and CDR2 is FYNNEI in the germline V gene. This CDR3 contains 15 residues. Trimming took off 6 bases at V and 0 bases at J, with 14 bases between the two ends. As DNA, the CDR3 is TGTGCCAGCAGGCGGAGGGAAGGGCTGAACACTGAAGCTTTCTTT. Translating it yields CASRRREGLNTEAFF.

This rearrangement joins TRBV20-1 to TRBJ1-2; D is ambiguous. The CDR3 has 12 residues. Deletions cut 6 bases from V and 9 bases from J, with 17 bases between. Germline lookup yields CDR1 DFQATT and CDR2 SNEGSKA (reference sequence). In nucleotides, the CDR3 is TGCAGTGCCCGAGCGCCAGGCGGAAGCTACACCTTC. As protein: CSARAPGGSYTF.

The chain is built from TRBV20-1 and TRBJ2-7; D gene uncertain. The CDR3 runs 14 residues. Germline V gene lookup returns CDR1 DFQATT and CDR2 SNEGSKA (reference sequence). Trimming left V 0 bases short and J 2 bases short, with 11 bases between. This CDR3 reads CSARDHRTPYEQYF. As DNA, the CDR3 is TGCAGTGCTAGAGATCACCGAACCCCCTACGAGCAGTACTTC.

In the case of this clonotype: A clone one base away is much larger, so this may be a read error. The chain is built from TRBV15 and TRBJ2-7; D is perhaps TRBD1 (5 bases). This CDR3 has 12 amino acids. Germline loops: CDR1 LNHNV, CDR2 YYDKDF (reference sequence). V lost 5 bases and J lost 1, with 6 bases in between. The chain's CDR3 is CATSGASYEQYF. The CDR3 bases are TGTGCCACCAGCGGGGCTTCCTACGAGCAGTACTTC.

In this sample, this clonotype turned up many times. The rearrangement uses TRBV10-3 and TRBJ2-1; 11 nucleotides match TRBD2. Looked up from germline, CDR1 is ENHRY and CDR2 is SYGVKD. V was clipped by 10 bases and J by 7 bases; unmatched bases: 6. This CDR3 has 13 residues. CDR3 protein: CASGLAGPNEQFF. The CDR3, as DNA: TGTGCCAGCGGACTAGCGGGTCCTAATGAGCAGTTCTTC.

A few counts support this clonotype. V gene TRBV7-8 combines with J gene TRBJ1-5; TRBD1 matches at 10 bases. The CDR3 consists of 15 residues. Trimming cost V 8 bases and J 3 bases; bases outside gene matches: 7. CDR1 is SGHVS, CDR2 FQNEAQ, per germline. The CDR3 nucleotides read TGTGCCAGCGTTGGGGACAGGGGCGACAATCAGCCCCAGCATTTT. Amino acids: CASVGDRGDNQPQHF.

For this clonotype: This may arise from a read error, as a much more abundant clone is one base away. The chain has TRBV2 and TRBJ2-5; TRBD2 matches 11 bases. V shed 4 bases, J shed 11 bases, and the junction held 9 bases outside the gene matches. Germline assignment: CDR1 SNHLY and CDR2 FYNNEI. This CDR3 is built from 14 residues. The CDR3 region is CASSASLAGGKQYF. DNA of the CDR3: TGTGCCAGCAGTGCCTCCCTAGCGGGGGGCAAGCAGTACTTC.

The chain employs TRBV7-9 and TRBJ2-6, with no clear D. The germline V and J ends were trimmed by 10 bases and 0 bases, with 10 bases remaining between them. From germline, CDR1 is SEHNR and CDR2 FQNEAQ (reference sequence). CDR3 length: 14 residues. The CDR3 DNA is TGTGCCATCGACGGATTCTCTGGGGCCAACGTCCTGACTTTC. This codes for CAIDGFSGANVLTF.

A note on this clonotype: This clone may be a read error of a much larger clone one base away. The V and J genes are TRBV12-3 or TRBV12-4 and TRBJ2-7; possibly TRBD2 for D (5 bases). Trimming removed 6 bases at V and 0 bases at J, with 12 bases between. There are 14 residues in the CDR3. CDR3 in amino acids: CASSHGDSSYEQYF. CDR3 coding DNA: TGTGCCAGCAGCCACGGGGATAGCTCCTACGAGCAGTACTTC.

The J gene is TRBJ2-1, the V gene TRBV29-1; no reliable D call. This CDR3 contains 14 residues. V was clipped by 4 bases and J by 5 bases, with 15 bases between them. Germline CDR1 SQVTM, CDR2 ANQGSEA. DNA for the CDR3: TGCAGCGTTGGGGCTCTCCTGAGGAACAATGAGCAGTTCTTC. It encodes CSVGALLRNNEQFF.

Comment on this clonotype: The germline gene is not matched at one end of the junction; a read error may be the cause. The chain employs TRBV20-1 and TRBJ2-1; maybe TRBD1 (5 bases). The CDR3 is 14 amino acids. In germline, CDR1 is DFQATT, CDR2 SNEGSKA (reference sequence). The CDR3: CSASSAVVDNVQFF. The CDR3, as DNA: TGCAGTGCCAGTTCTGCGGTCGTGGACAATGTGCAGTTCTTC.

This clonotype was counted ten times or more. This chain uses TRBV24-1 with TRBJ2-5; 7 nucleotides align to TRBD1. After removal of 9 bases from V and 1 base from J, the junction contained 7 bases not matched to a gene. Germline V gene data show CDR1 as KGHDR and CDR2 as SFDVKD. The CDR3 totals 14 residues. For the CDR3, the DNA is TGTGCCACCGGCCATGGGGACAGCCAAGAGACCCAGTACTTC. Protein product: CATGHGDSQETQYF.

Many counts were recorded for this clonotype. The chain recombines TRBV4-3 with TRBJ1-2; no reliable D call. Between the trimmed V and J ends, which lost 4 bases and 4 bases, there was a span of 13 bases. Germline V gene data show CDR1 as LGHNA and CDR2 as YSLEER. CDR3 length: 14 residues. The DNA for the CDR3 is TGCGCCAGCAGCCCCGGGCTGGGGTCCTATGGCTACACCTTC. Its protein is CASSPGLGSYGYTF.